This TCR beta chain stems from a study of cytomegalovirus exposure and HLA in healthy donors (dated by TCRdb to 2016 to 2017). For the study in its entirety: An earlier analysis of several hundred of the donors reported 250 to 350 Gb of sequence data and 120 million or so unique TCR beta sequences from about 180 million T cells. Roughly 300 gigabases of sequencing data and tens of millions of unique TCR sequences were included in an early release covering about 620 HLA-typed donors. Of the approximately 370 genotyped donors, 65% to 90% were placed in the genetic ancestry cluster associated with self-reported Caucasian donors. The study was designed to test whether signatures of past pathogen exposure could be identified by cataloging public T cell receptors. The study profiled the T cell repertoires of about 720 subjects by immunosequencing and related them to cytomegalovirus serostatus. Besides the first cohort of about 730 subjects, a separate validation cohort made up of around 120 different subjects was used. To predict cytomegalovirus infection status, the study brought together high-throughput TCR immunosequencing, statistical association of individual TCRs with disease status, and machine learning. In a later analysis, previously published TCR beta repertoires from 670 or so donors were re-analyzed and high-resolution HLA genotyping was added so that TCR occurrence patterns could be studied. In the later analysis, no new phenotypic data were used to find candidate immune exposures; instead, reliance was placed on TCR beta sequences and their occurrence across donors. To decide whether each TCR beta V gene segment behaved as functional or pseudogenic, an earlier analysis of 587 of the donors relied on high-throughput TCR beta sequencing. Donor age, sex, ethnicity and CMV serostatus were compiled alongside the repertoire data. Genome-wide SNP genotypes for about 60% of the roughly 670 donors were used in a later genetic analysis, which treated that subset as a discovery cohort. All discovery cohort repertoires had been generated on a single sequencing platform. Class I and class II HLA loci were covered by the typing at four-digit resolution. The number of donors typed differed by locus, with 629-630 for A, B, C, DRB1 and DQB1, 522 for DQA1, 606 for DPA1, and under 490 for DPB1. Roughly 5 DR-DQ haplotypes were handled as single units for association and clustering because linkage in the cohort was strong. On average, roughly 240,000 unique TCR beta nucleotide sequences were sequenced per donor among a few hundred genotyped donors of the cohort, with roughly a sixth of those sequences being non-productive. Study-wide conclusions, independent of this receptor: A cluster of highly shared sequence variants was judged likely to represent a technical artifact of the sequencing pipeline. Because the 87-base-pair reads could not distinguish some IMGT-functional V segments, including TRBV6-2 and TRBV6-3, those segments were excluded. A later genetic analysis reported fewer N-insertions in productive TCRs among donors in an Asian-associated ancestry cluster than the approximately 700-donor mean. Specific HLA alleles were associated with 15,000 to 20,000 TCR beta sequences at a false discovery rate of 0.05 in a later analysis. In vitro tests confirmed that a few of the cytomegalovirus-associated TCR beta chains recognize cytomegalovirus antigens. A later genetic analysis associated a missense DCLRE1C variant with V-gene and J-gene trimming of TCR beta chains, and an independent cohort replicated the association. The study listed around 160 TCR beta chains as associated with cytomegalovirus. In a later analysis, several top co-occurrence clusters were reported to appear linked to parvovirus B19, influenza, CMV and Epstein-Barr virus. Most CMV-associated TCR beta chains appeared to be HLA-restricted in a later analysis, and the HLA associations seemed to be driven largely by CMV exposure. For the cohort, immune exposure information was limited to CMV serostatus. Correlated functional status among segregating V segments might reflect linkage disequilibrium, but an unknown experimental factor could not be ruled out. Cytomegalovirus status was reported to be diagnosed by the classifier with high specificity and sensitivity in both the original and validation cohorts. Roughly uniform sequencing depth across donors was assumed in presence/absence analyses, although this assumption may not hold. Strong co-occurrence of HLA alleles, especially DR and DQ, made assigning TCR associations to individual alleles difficult. Only TCR beta chains were sequenced in this cohort, and the absence of alpha or paired-chain data limited detectable features. It was suggested by the authors that the approach could potentially be generalized to other disease states and immunological phenotypes. Compared with equally common non-associated chains, HLA-associated TCR beta chains in a later analysis were more clonally expanded and had lower generation probabilities. Most TCR sequences were seen in very few donors, while some public TCRs were found in many individuals. In a later analysis, the rate of TCR association differed among HLA loci, with DRB1 alleles having the most associated TCRs and HLA-C alleles having the fewest. Because some donors lacked HLA typing at each locus, the association tests relied only on the typed subset. Because counts were too low, around 18 rarely observed V segments, including chromosome 9 orphons, were left out of the earlier analysis of roughly 600 of the donors. An earlier analysis of approximately 600 of the donors showed that most TCR beta V segments appeared in productive rearrangements either about 87% or about 30% of the time, which broadly matched IMGT annotations. A further reported finding was that TCR beta sequences accurately predicted the HLA-A and HLA-B alleles for most subjects in the first cohort.

About this clone: The specificity of this receptor is unknown. A read error may account for a junction end that differs from germline.

The cohort comprised 550 to 700 healthy bone marrow donors. At the time of sampling, every cohort member was nominally healthy, though immune exposures that went unrecorded were likely present. CMV serostatus was positive for roughly 290 and negative for about half of the roughly 700 cohort members, and was not recorded for this donor. Every donor gave a peripheral blood sample, and the peripheral blood mononuclear cells from that sample were used for TCR beta sequencing. The Qiagen DNeasy Blood Extraction Kit was used to extract genomic DNA from the blood cell samples. CDR1 and CDR2 are drawn from the germline V gene: KGHSH, LQKENI. Including the terminal cysteine and phenylalanine, the CDR3 comprises 13 residues. Solely the CDR3 DNA is kept, with 39 bases framed from the first base. Library preparation employed the immunoSEQ multiplex PCR assay. For the multiplex PCR, a mixture combining 60 forward primers for TCR Vbeta segments and 13 reverse primers for TCR Jbeta segments was used. The CDR3 region of rearranged TCR beta genes was amplified from genomic DNA by a multiplex PCR assay. The amplified TCR beta libraries were sequenced on the Illumina HiSeq System as 87-base-pair reads. The authors processed their data as follows. A later analysis counted about 80 million unique TCR beta chains across the 666 repertoires, and roughly 10 million of these chains were shared by at least two donors. Raw reads were error-corrected and collapsed into unique sequences with a nearest-neighbor algorithm that merged closely related sequences to remove PCR and sequencing errors. To assign V, D and J gene segments, CDR3 sequences were aligned to IMGT reference sequences. For a sequence to be retained, a match of at least six nucleotides was required to both a V gene segment and a J gene segment. Rearrangements were classified as productive when the CDR3 lacked stop codons and remained in frame with V and J, and all other rearrangements were classified as non-productive. CDR3 was defined by IMGT convention, running from the second conserved V-encoded cysteine to the conserved J-encoded phenylalanine. In an earlier analysis of some 550 of the donors, sequences lacking an unambiguous match to a single V gene segment were excluded. An earlier analysis of 500 to 600 of the donors classified V segments as functional when productive rearrangements were above 56.7% and as segregating when the standard deviation between donors was above 5%. To diagnose cytomegalovirus status from the catalog of TCR beta chain sequences, a statistical classification framework was built. In a later analysis, V and J genes were assigned by comparing TCR nucleotide sequences against IMGT/GENE-DB human TR gene sequences. A later analysis assigned CDR3 sequences and most-parsimonious VDJ recombination scenarios with the TCRdist pipeline. In a later analysis, each TCR beta chain was defined by its CDR3 amino acid sequence together with its V-gene family, and reads without a unique V-gene family were excluded. To address suspected cross-contamination and a sequencing artifact, a later analysis removed 592 highly shared, low-generation-probability nucleotide sequences. For each public chain, a later analysis derived a clonal expansion index from normalized ranks of inferred template counts within each repertoire. In a later analysis, generation probabilities were computed with a VDJ recombination model fitted to out-of-frame rearrangements, and the resulting probabilities were checked against IGoR. A later analysis scored TCR-TCR, TCR-HLA and TCR-CMV co-occurrence with hypergeometric tests, applying a repertoire-size bias correction to TCR pairs. A later analysis estimated false discovery rates by permuting HLA or CMV assignments 20 times. In a later analysis, co-occurring TCRs were grouped with DBSCAN, and TCRdist sequence similarity was added when clustering was performed within HLA-allele-positive subsets. Repertoires with fewer than 30,000 or more than 120,000 public chains, plus five repertoires with anomalous nucleotide sharing, were excluded from co-occurrence clustering. Not all clones reach the TCRdb copy of this immuneACCESS table, which keeps in-frame sequences only. Checked studies attribute under half of the gap to unresolved V genes and leave the rest unexplained. V and J calls and clone size follow that table, whereas D and trimming were derived from the DNA. In all, the sample holds some 140,000 clones, and 80% of those were seen once. The leading ten clones occupy under 5.5% of the sample.

The chain joins TRBV18 to TRBJ2-7, with the D gene uncertain. Sequenced input: PBMCs. The source is a man in his thirties or forties in good health. The CDR3 loop reads CASSPPGSCEQYF. The DNA sequence follows: TGTGCCAGCTCACCGCCAGGATCCTGCGAGCAGTACTTC.